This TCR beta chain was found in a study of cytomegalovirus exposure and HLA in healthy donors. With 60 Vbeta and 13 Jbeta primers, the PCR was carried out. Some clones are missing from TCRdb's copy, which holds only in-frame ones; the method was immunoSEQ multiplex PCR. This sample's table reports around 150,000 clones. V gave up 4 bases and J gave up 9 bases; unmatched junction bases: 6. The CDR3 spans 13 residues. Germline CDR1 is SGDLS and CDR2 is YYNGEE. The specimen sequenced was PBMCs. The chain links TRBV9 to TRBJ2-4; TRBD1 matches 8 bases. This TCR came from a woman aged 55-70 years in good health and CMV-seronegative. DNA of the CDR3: TGTGCCAGCAGCTCCTCCGGGACAGGCATTCAGTACTTC. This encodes CASSSSGTGIQYF.